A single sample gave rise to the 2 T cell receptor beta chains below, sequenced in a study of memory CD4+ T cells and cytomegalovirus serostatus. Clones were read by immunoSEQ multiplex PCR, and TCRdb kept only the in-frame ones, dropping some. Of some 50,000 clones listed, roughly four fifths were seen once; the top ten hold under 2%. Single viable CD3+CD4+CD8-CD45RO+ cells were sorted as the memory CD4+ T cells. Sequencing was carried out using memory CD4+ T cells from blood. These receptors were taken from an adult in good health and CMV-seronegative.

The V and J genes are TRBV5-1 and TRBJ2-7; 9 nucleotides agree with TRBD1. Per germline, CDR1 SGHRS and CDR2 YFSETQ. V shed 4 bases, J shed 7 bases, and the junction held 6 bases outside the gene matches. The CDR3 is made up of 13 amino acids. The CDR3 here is CASSLDRGGEQYF. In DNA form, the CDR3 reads TGCGCCAGCAGCCTGGACAGGGGAGGAGAGCAGTACTTC.

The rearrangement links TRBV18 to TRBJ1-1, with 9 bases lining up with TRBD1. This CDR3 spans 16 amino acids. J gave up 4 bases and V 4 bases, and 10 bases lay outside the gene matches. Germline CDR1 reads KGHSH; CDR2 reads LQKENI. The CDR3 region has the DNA TGTGCCAGCTCACAAACACAGGGGGCGGCAAGCACTGAAGCTTTCTTT. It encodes CASSQTQGAASTEAFF.